Below are 27 T cell receptor beta chains sequenced from a single sample in a study of radiotherapy plus CTLA-4 blockade in lung cancer. Clones were read by immunoSEQ multiplex PCR, and TCRdb kept only the in-frame ones, dropping some. The profile shows around 56,000 clones, approximately 79% of them singletons. Source: peripheral blood, taken from a patient treated with radiotherapy plus ipilimumab. The receptors were sampled from a human donor with non-small cell lung cancer who had a complete response to radiotherapy plus ipilimumab.

The chain carries TRBV11-2 and TRBJ1-3; weak D call: TRBD1 (6 bases). Per germline, CDR1 SGHAT and CDR2 FQNNGV. V lost 1 base to trimming and J lost 0 bases, with 10 bases between them. The CDR3 totals 16 residues. CDR3 DNA sequence: TGTGCCAGCAGCTTAGGGGACATGAACTCTGGAAACACCATATATTTT. It encodes CASSLGDMNSGNTIYF.

The table lists this clone with a count of one. The chain links TRBV27 to TRBJ1-1, with D perhaps matching TRBD1 (5 bases). Trimming shortened V by 0 bases and J by 4 bases, and 15 bases separated the two germline ends. The CDR3 contains 16 residues. Germline CDR1 and CDR2: MNHEY and SMNVEV (reference sequence). CDR3 bases: TGTGCCAGCAGTTTATCGATTGGGCAGGGAGGCACTGAAGCTTTCTTT. Translated, it gives CASSLSIGQGGTEAFF.

This chain joins TRBV5-1 and TRBJ2-3; 10 positions match TRBD2. This CDR3 region has 16 residues. The J segment lost 5 bases and the V segment lost 0 bases, leaving 6 bases of the junction unmatched. Looked up from germline, CDR1 is SGHRS and CDR2 is YFSETQ. CDR3 nucleotides: TGCGCCAGCAGCTTGGAACAGCGGGGGGGTGTAGATACGCAGTATTTT. Amino acids: CASSLEQRGGVDTQYF.

The rearrangement uses TRBV5-5 and TRBJ1-5, with 7 bases matching TRBD1. CDR3 length equals 13 residues. Trimming took 4 bases from V and 6 from J; bases not matched to a gene: 4. Looked up from germline, CDR1 is SGHKS and CDR2 is YYEKEE (reference sequence). The CDR3 bases are TGTGCCAGCAGCACGGGACAGCTTCAGCCCCAGCATTTT. It encodes CASSTGQLQPQHF.

This chain connects TRBV10-1 to TRBJ1-2, with 8 bases that match TRBD1. The CDR3 loop spans 19 amino acids. Germline CDR1 is WNHNN and CDR2 is SYGVQD (reference sequence). The ends lost 5 bases at V and 1 base at J; junction bases unmatched: 18. The CDR3 region is CASSRPNPWTGPFNYGYTF. In nucleotides, the CDR3 is TGCGCCAGCAGTAGACCCAACCCTTGGACAGGGCCCTTTAACTATGGCTACACCTTC.

The V and J genes are TRBV11-3 and TRBJ2-7; the match to TRBD2 covers 8 bases. Germline assignment: CDR1 SGHNT and CDR2 YENEEA. The J segment lost 0 bases and the V segment lost 2 bases, leaving 0 bases of the junction unmatched. The CDR3 sequence is 14 residues long. CDR3 residues: CASSLSGSSYEQYV. In DNA form, the CDR3 reads TGTGCCAGCAGCTTAAGCGGGAGCTCCTACGAGCAGTACGTC.

The J gene is TRBJ1-2, the V gene TRBV4-3, with a tentative D call TRBD1 (5 bases). The CDR3 is 14 residues long. The germline V and J ends were trimmed by 0 bases and 4 bases, with 9 bases remaining between them. Looked up from germline, CDR1 is LGHNA and CDR2 is YSLEER. The CDR3 sequence: CASSQDRAVYGYTF. The CDR3 DNA follows: TGCGCCAGCAGCCAAGACAGGGCTGTCTATGGCTACACCTTC.

The gene calls are TRBV11-3 and TRBJ2-3, with TRBD2 identical over 15 bases. This CDR3 is 17 amino acids long. CDR1 and CDR2 (germline): SGHNT, YENEEA. After removal of 1 base from V and 3 bases from J, the junction contained 2 bases not matched to a gene. In nucleotides, the CDR3 is TGTGCCAGCAGCTTAGCCGGGACTAGCGGGAGGACAGATACGCAGTATTTT. Translated: CASSLAGTSGRTDTQYF.

This rearrangement joins TRBV5-1 to TRBJ2-2, with D perhaps matching TRBD1 (6 bases). The V end was cut by 1 base, the J end by 4 bases, with 20 bases between. Looked up from germline, CDR1 is SGHRS and CDR2 is YFSETQ. This CDR3 region has 18 residues. The CDR3 protein is CASSLTGIRGSGTGELFF. CDR3 nucleotides: TGCGCCAGCAGCTTGACCGGGATTAGGGGGTCGGGCACCGGGGAGCTGTTTTTT. Variable domain in full (rest from reference TRBV5-1 and TRBJ2-2): KAGVTQTPRYLIKTRGQQVTLSCSPISGHRSVSWYQQTPGQGLQFLFEYFSETQRNKGNFPGRFSGRQFSNSRSEMNVSTLELGDSALYLCASSLTGIRGSGTGELFFGEGSRLTVL.

V and J are TRBV18 and TRBJ1-5; D remains unclear. Trimming stripped 4 bases from V and 5 bases from J, with 9 bases between. Germline CDR1 KGHSH, CDR2 LQKENI. The CDR3 is made up of 13 amino acids. The DNA of the CDR3 is TGTGCCAGCTCACAAGCCGAAGATCAGCCCCAGCATTTT. Its protein product is CASSQAEDQPQHF.

This chain joins TRBV18 and TRBJ2-5; 12 nucleotides align to TRBD2. J lost 5 bases, V lost 7 bases, and 8 bases had no gene match. The germline CDR1 and CDR2 sequences are KGHSH and LQKENI. The CDR3 totals 15 residues. CDR3 bases: TGTGCCAGCTTATCGGGGACTAGCGGGCTTGAGACCCAGTACTTC. This codes for CASLSGTSGLETQYF.

This sequence joins TRBV25-1 and TRBJ2-4; a weak D match, TRBD1 (6 bases). Germline CDR1 and CDR2: MGHDK and SYGVNS. CDR3 length equals 15 residues. Trimming removed 1 base from V and 0 bases from J, with 7 bases in between. The CDR3 region has the DNA TGTGCCAGCAGTGAATCAGGGGTAGCCAAAAACATTCAGTACTTC. Translation gives CASSESGVAKNIQYF.

The chain uses TRBV2 and TRBJ1-2, with 8 nucleotides matching TRBD1. CDR3 length: 15 residues. Per the germline V gene, CDR1 is SNHLY and CDR2 is FYNNEI. Trimming at V came to 6 bases and at J to 6 bases, leaving 12 bases not matched to a gene. The CDR3 spells CASRGRTGTLDGYTF. The CDR3 DNA reads as TGTGCCAGCAGAGGAAGGACAGGGACCTTAGATGGCTACACCTTC.

A single count supports this clone. The chain recombines TRBV19 with TRBJ2-6; maybe TRBD1 (6 bases). Trimming took 6 bases from V and 0 from J, leaving 18 bases between them. The CDR3 is 18 residues long. Germline V gene data show CDR1 as LNHDA and CDR2 as SQIVND (reference sequence). CDR3 DNA: TGTGCCAGTAGACCCGCAGGGGCCCTGAGCTCTGGGGCCAACGTCCTGACTTTC. This gives the protein CASRPAGALSSGANVLTF. The whole variable domain, filled in from reference TRBV19 and TRBJ2-6, reads DGGITQSPKYLFRKEGQNVTLSCEQNLNHDAMYWYRQDPGQGLRLIYYSQIVNDFQKGDIAEGYSVSREKKESFPLTVTSAQKNPTAFYLCASRPAGALSSGANVLTFGAGSRLTVL.

This chain links TRBV23-1 with TRBJ1-1; a possible D gene is TRBD1 (6 bases). TRBV23-1 is assigned to the ORF class and has an uncertain function. V was trimmed by 3 bases and J by 7 bases, leaving 15 bases between them. There are 14 residues in the CDR3. The CDR3 here is CASSHLTWDNEAFF. The DNA of the CDR3 is TGCGCCAGCAGTCATCTTACCTGGGACAATGAAGCTTTCTTT.

V usage is TRBV30 and J usage is TRBJ2-3; 10 bases agree with TRBD1. The CDR3 length is 14 residues. V trimming: 6 bases; J trimming: 6 bases; junction bases outside the gene matches: 9. Per germline, CDR1 GTSNPN and CDR2 SVGIG (reference sequence). The CDR3 DNA reads TGTGCCTGCAAGACAGGGGGCGCGAGGGATACGCAGTATTTT. Translated, it gives CACKTGGARDTQYF.

This sequence joins TRBV25-1 and TRBJ1-1; 9 nucleotides align to TRBD1. CDR3 size: 17 residues. With V trimmed by 7 bases and J by 4 bases, 16 bases remained unmatched. CDR1 MGHDK and CDR2 SYGVNS come from the germline V gene. CDR3 sequence: CASTTDRDRDFSTEAFF. The CDR3 DNA follows: TGTGCCAGCACTACAGACCGGGACAGGGATTTTAGCACTGAAGCTTTCTTT.

J is TRBJ1-3 and V is TRBV7-2; maybe TRBD1 (5 bases). With 5 bases removed from V and 0 bases from J, the gap between germline ends came to 11 bases. Germline V CDR1 and CDR2: SGHTA, FQGNSA. The CDR3 is 15 amino acids. This CDR3 reads CASSPRQRSGNTIYF. In DNA, the CDR3 is TGTGCCAGCAGCCCCCGACAGCGCTCTGGAAACACCATATATTTT.

The chain recombines TRBV18 with TRBJ1-2; 11 nucleotides line up with TRBD1. Germline V gene lookup returns CDR1 KGHSH and CDR2 LQKENI. There are 15 residues in the CDR3. Trimming cost V 6 bases and J 8 bases; bases outside gene matches: 11. CDR3 protein: CASSIGQGASEGYTF. CDR3 nucleotides: TGTGCCAGCTCCATCGGACAGGGGGCATCGGAAGGCTACACCTTC. The variable domain in full, completed from reference TRBV18 and TRBJ1-2, reads NAGVMQNPRHLVRRRGQEARLRCSPMKGHSHVYWYRQLPEEGLKFMVYLQKENIIDESGMPKERFSAEFPKEGPSILRIQQVVRGDSAAYFCASSIGQGASEGYTFGSGTRLTVV.

This chain uses TRBV9 with TRBJ1-4; tentative D call: TRBD1 (6 bases). The V gene lost 0 bases and the J gene lost 3 bases, with 9 bases spanning the gap. The CDR3 has 15 residues. CDR1 is SGDLS, CDR2 YYNGEE, per germline. The CDR3 loop is CASSVVAGANEKLFF. The CDR3 bases are TGTGCCAGCAGCGTAGTAGCAGGGGCTAATGAAAAACTGTTTTTT.

The CDR3 DNA sequence: TGTGCCAGCAGCTTAATGGACAGGAACACTGAAGCTTTCTTT. This gives the protein CASSLMDRNTEAFF. The chain joins TRBV9 to TRBJ1-1, with D perhaps TRBD1 (6 bases). V was pared by 4 bases and J by 1 base, with 11 bases between. The germline V gene has CDR1 SGDLS and CDR2 YYNGEE. CDR3 length equals 14 residues.

The rearrangement links TRBV6-5 to TRBJ2-6; 7 bases agree with TRBD1. Germline V CDR1 and CDR2: MNHEY, SVGAGI. Germline trimming cut 10 bases from V and 0 bases from J; bases unmatched to any gene: 6. CDR3 length: 15 amino acids. The CDR3 reads CATWDSYSGANVLTF. For the CDR3, the DNA is TGTGCCACATGGGACAGTTACTCTGGGGCCAACGTCCTGACTTTC.

V gene TRBV6-6 combines with J gene TRBJ1-6; the D gene is possibly TRBD1 (5 bases). From germline, CDR1 is MNHNY and CDR2 SVGAGI (reference sequence). CDR3 length: 16 amino acids. Trimming cost V 3 bases and J 3 bases, with 12 bases left between them. The CDR3 protein is CASSYYSRDYNSPLHF. Here the CDR3 DNA reads TGTGCCAGCAGTTATTATTCCAGGGACTATAATTCACCCCTCCACTTT.

V and J are TRBV19 and TRBJ2-5; weak D call: TRBD1 (5 bases). V lost 0 bases and J lost 4, with 6 bases in between. Germline V gene sequence: CDR1 LNHDA, CDR2 SQIVND (reference sequence). This CDR3 comprises 13 residues. CDR3 loop: CASSIEGRETQYF. The CDR3 DNA reads TGTGCCAGTAGTATAGAGGGGCGAGAGACCCAGTACTTC. The full variable domain, in which reference TRBV19 and TRBJ2-5 provide the parts outside the CDR3, is DGGITQSPKYLFRKEGQNVTLSCEQNLNHDAMYWYRQDPGQGLRLIYYSQIVNDFQKGDIAEGYSVSREKKESFPLTVTSAQKNPTAFYLCASSIEGRETQYFGPGTRLLVL.

The rearrangement links TRBV6-6 to TRBJ1-2, with 7 positions matching TRBD1. With 5 bases clipped from V and 0 bases from J, the junction kept 3 bases outside the gene matches. CDR1 is MNHNY, CDR2 SVGAGI, per germline (reference sequence). The CDR3 spans 14 residues. The DNA of the CDR3 is TGTGCCAGCAGTAACGGGACAGCTAACTATGGCTACACCTTC. Its protein product is CASSNGTANYGYTF.

V and J are TRBV6-6 and TRBJ1-5, with no clear D. Trimming cost V 7 bases and J 10 bases, with 14 bases left between them. The CDR3 length is 12 residues. The germline V gene encodes CDR1 MNHNY and CDR2 SVGAGI (reference sequence). This chain's CDR3 is CASTHGEKPQHF. Written as DNA, the CDR3 is TGTGCCAGCACCCATGGGGAGAAACCCCAGCATTTT.

The chain has TRBV5-1 and TRBJ1-4; TRBD1 might be the D (6 bases). Germline V lookup: CDR1 SGHRS, CDR2 YFSETQ. The CDR3 has 15 amino acids. Trimming pared 4 bases from V and 3 bases from J, leaving 13 bases between. The CDR3 is CASSASGEANEKLFF. As DNA, the CDR3 is TGCGCCAGCAGCGCCTCAGGGGAAGCTAATGAAAAACTGTTTTTT.